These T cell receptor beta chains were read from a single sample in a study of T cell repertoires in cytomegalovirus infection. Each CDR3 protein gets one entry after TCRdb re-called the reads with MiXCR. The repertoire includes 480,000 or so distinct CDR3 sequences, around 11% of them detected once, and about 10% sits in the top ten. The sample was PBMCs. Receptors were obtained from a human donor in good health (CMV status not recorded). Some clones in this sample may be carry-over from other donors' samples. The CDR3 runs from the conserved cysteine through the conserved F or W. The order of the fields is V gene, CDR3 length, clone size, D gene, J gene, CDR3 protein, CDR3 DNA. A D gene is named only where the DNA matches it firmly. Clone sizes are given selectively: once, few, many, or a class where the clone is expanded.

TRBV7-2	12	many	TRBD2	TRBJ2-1	CASSPERGGRFF	TGTGCCAGCAGCCCAGAGCGGGGGGGCCGGTTCTTC
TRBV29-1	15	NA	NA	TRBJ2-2	CSVPQGRAQGGELFF	TGCAGCGTTCCCCAGGGCCGGGCCCAGGGCGGGGAGCTGTTTTTT
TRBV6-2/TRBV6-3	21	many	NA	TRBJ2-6	CASSYSKVGRVTPSGANVLTF	TGTGCCAGCAGTTACTCGAAGGTCGGCAGAGTGACACCCTCTGGGGCCAACGTCCTGACTTTC
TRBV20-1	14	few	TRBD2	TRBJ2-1	CSARVRRGGVEQFF	TGCAGTGCTAGAGTCCGACGGGGGGGCGTAGAGCAGTTCTTC
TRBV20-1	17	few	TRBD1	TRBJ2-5	CSASMDRVEGRQETQYF	TGCAGTGCTAGTATGGACAGGGTAGAAGGTCGCCAAGAGACCCAGTACTTC
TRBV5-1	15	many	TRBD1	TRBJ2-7	CASSSTGGQFYEQYF	TGCGCCAGCAGCTCTACAGGGGGCCAGTTCTACGAGCAGTACTTC
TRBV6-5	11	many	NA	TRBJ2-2	CASSYYGELFF	TGTGCCAGCAGTTATTACGGGGAGCTGTTTTTT
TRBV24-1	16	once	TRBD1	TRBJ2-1	CATSDPGQGPTDEQFF	TGTGCCACCAGTGATCCGGGACAGGGGCCTACAGATGAGCAGTTCTTC
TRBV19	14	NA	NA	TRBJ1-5	CASSIVLGNQPQHF	TGTGCCAGTAGTATAGTTCTAGGGAATCAGCCCCAGCATTTT
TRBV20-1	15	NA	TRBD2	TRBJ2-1	CSAGSTSGGYNEQFF	TGCAGTGCTGGCTCGACTAGCGGGGGGTACAATGAGCAGTTCTTC
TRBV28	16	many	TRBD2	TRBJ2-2	CASSFRRELDTGELFF	TGTGCCAGCAGTTTTCGGCGGGAGCTGGACACCGGGGAGCTGTTTTTT
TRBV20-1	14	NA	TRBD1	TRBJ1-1	CSAPGQGAGTEAFF	TGCAGTGCCCCGGGACAGGGGGCGGGCACTGAAGCTTTCTTT
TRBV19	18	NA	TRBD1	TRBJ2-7	CASSMRTGVTSPSYEQYF	TGTGCCAGTAGTATGCGGACAGGGGTCACAAGCCCATCCTACGAGCAGTACTTC
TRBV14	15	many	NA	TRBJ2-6	CASSQVPSGANVLTF	TGTGCCAGCAGCCAAGTCCCCTCTGGGGCCAACGTCCTGACTTTC
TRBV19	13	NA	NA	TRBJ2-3	CASRTRVADTQYF	TGTGCCAGTAGAACCAGGGTGGCAGATACGCAGTATTTT
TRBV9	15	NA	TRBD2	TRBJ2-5	CASSQSGGSGETQYF	TGTGCCAGCAGTCAAAGCGGGGGGAGCGGAGAGACCCAGTACTTC
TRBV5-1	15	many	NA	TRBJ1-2	CASSLSSEANYGYTF	TGCGCCAGCAGCTTGAGCAGTGAAGCTAACTATGGCTACACCTTC
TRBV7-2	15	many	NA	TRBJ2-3	CASSSLGKSTDTQYF	TGTGCCAGCAGCTCTTTAGGGAAAAGCACAGATACGCAGTATTTT
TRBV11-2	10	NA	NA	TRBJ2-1	CASASRDQFF	TGTGCCAGCGCGAGTCGGGATCAGTTCTTC
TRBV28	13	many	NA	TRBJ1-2	CAIHSNRERGYTF	TGTGCCATCCACTCCAACAGGGAACGTGGCTACACCTTC
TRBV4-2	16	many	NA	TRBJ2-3	CASSQQASRSSDTQYF	TGTGCCAGCAGCCAACAAGCCTCCAGGAGTTCAGATACGCAGTATTTT
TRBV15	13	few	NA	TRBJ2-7	CATSGSNGPEQYF	TGTGCCACCAGCGGATCTAATGGCCCCGAGCAGTACTTC
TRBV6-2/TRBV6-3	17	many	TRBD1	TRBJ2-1	CASSYSGVAGGRNEQFF	TGTGCCAGCAGTTACTCAGGCGTGGCAGGGGGAAGGAATGAGCAGTTCTTC
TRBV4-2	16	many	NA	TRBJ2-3	CASSQLGLPSTDTQYF	TGTGCCAGCAGCCAGCTCGGACTTCCCTCCACAGATACGCAGTATTTT
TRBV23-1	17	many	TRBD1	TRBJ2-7	CASRPLPGQAVSYEQYF	TGCGCCAGCAGACCCCTCCCCGGACAGGCCGTATCCTACGAGCAGTACTTC
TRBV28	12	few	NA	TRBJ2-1	CASSLLIYEQFF	TGTGCCAGCAGTTTACTTATCTATGAGCAGTTCTTC
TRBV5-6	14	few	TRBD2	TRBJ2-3	CASSLRGFTDTQYF	TGTGCCAGCAGCCTGCGGGGGTTCACAGATACGCAGTATTTT
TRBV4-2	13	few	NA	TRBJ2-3	CASSPFLTDTQYF	TGTGCCAGCAGCCCTTTCCTCACAGATACGCAGTATTTT
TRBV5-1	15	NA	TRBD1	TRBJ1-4	CASSRSTGLDEKLFF	TGCGCCAGCAGCCGTTCGACAGGGCTTGATGAAAAACTGTTTTTT
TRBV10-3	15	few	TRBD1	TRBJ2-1	CAISTGQGFNNEQFF	TGTGCCATCAGTACGGGACAGGGCTTTAACAATGAGCAGTTCTTC
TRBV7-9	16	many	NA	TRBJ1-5	CASSSLGGLVNQPQHF	TGTGCCAGCAGCTCCCTCGGCGGATTAGTTAATCAGCCCCAGCATTTT
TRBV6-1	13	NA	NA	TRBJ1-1	CASSEFTDTEAFF	TGTGCCAGCAGTGAATTCACAGACACTGAAGCTTTCTTT
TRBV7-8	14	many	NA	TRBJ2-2	CASSPNPGAGELFF	TGTGCCAGCAGCCCGAACCCGGGGGCCGGGGAGCTGTTTTTT
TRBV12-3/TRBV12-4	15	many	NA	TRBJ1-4	CASSSTGTAFSGLFF	TGTGCCAGCAGTTCGACCGGGACCGCATTTTCTGGACTGTTTTTT
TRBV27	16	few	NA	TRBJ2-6	CASRGRGPSGANVLTF	TGTGCCAGCAGGGGCAGGGGACCCTCTGGGGCCAACGTCCTGACTTTC
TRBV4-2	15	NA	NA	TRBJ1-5	CASSQDNGSNQPQHF	TGTGCCAGCAGCCAAGATAATGGCAGCAATCAGCCCCAGCATTTT
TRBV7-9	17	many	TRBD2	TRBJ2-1	CASSLPTHSGRGYEQFF	TGTGCCAGCAGCTTACCCACTCATAGCGGGAGGGGATATGAGCAGTTCTTC
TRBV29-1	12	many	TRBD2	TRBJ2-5	CSVVPGGETQYF	TGCAGCGTTGTGCCGGGAGGAGAGACCCAGTACTTC
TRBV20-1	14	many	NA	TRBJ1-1	CSAREGFWNTEAFF	TGCAGTGCTAGAGAGGGGTTCTGGAACACTGAAGCTTTCTTT
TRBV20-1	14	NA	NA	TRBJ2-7	CSARPSGRTYEQYF	TGCAGTGCCCGTCCTTCAGGGCGAACCTACGAGCAGTACTTC
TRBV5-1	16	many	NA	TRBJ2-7	CASSRGGLRHRKEQYF	TGCGCCAGCAGCCGGGGCGGACTTCGCCATCGGAAGGAGCAGTACTTC
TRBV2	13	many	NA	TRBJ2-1	CASSGGGYNEQFF	TGTGCCAGCAGTGGGGGAGGATACAATGAGCAGTTCTTC
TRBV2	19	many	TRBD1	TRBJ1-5	CASKPGTGWSVAFNQPQHF	TGTGCCAGCAAACCCGGGACAGGGTGGTCGGTAGCTTTCAATCAGCCCCAGCATTTT
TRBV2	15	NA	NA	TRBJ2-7	CASSEPGHIVLEQYF	TGTGCCAGCAGTGAACCTGGCCATATCGTACTCGAGCAGTACTTC
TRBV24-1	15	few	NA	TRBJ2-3	CATSDGGVGTDTQYF	TGTGCCACCAGTGACGGAGGAGTGGGCACAGATACGCAGTATTTT
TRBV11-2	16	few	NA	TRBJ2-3	CASSYRGGDGTDTQYF	TGTGCCAGCAGCTACAGGGGGGGAGACGGCACAGATACGCAGTATTTT
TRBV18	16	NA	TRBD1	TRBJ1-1	CASSPQGALPNTEAFF	TGTGCCAGCTCACCCCAGGGGGCACTCCCGAACACTGAAGCTTTCTTT
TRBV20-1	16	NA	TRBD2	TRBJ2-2	CSARPTSGGPSGELFF	TGCAGTGCTAGACCTACTAGCGGGGGCCCTTCCGGGGAGCTGTTTTTT
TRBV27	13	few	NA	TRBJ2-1	CASSTGQNNEQFF	TGTGCCAGCAGTACCGGACAGAACAATGAGCAGTTCTTC
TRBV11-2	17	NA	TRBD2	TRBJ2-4	CASSLERGRLAKNIQYF	TGTGCCAGCAGCTTAGAGCGGGGGAGACTAGCCAAAAACATTCAGTACTTC